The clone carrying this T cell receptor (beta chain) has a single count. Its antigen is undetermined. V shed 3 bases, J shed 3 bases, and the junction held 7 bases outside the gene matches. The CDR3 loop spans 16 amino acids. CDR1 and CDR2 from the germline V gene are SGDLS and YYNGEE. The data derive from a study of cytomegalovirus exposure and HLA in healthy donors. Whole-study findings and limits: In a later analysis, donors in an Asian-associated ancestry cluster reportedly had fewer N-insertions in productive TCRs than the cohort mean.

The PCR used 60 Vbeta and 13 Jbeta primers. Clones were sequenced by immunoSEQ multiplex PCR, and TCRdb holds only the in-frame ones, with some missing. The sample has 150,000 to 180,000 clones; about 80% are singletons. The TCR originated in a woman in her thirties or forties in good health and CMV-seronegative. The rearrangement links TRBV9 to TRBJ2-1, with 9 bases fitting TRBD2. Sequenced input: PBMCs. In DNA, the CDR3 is TGTGCCAGCAGCGCCAGACTAGCGGCGCTCTACAATGAGCAGTTCTTC. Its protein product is CASSARLAALYNEQFF.